The 4 T cell receptor beta chains below were found in one sample sequenced in a study of OX40 agonist ivuxolimab in advanced cancers. The data were produced by immunoSEQ multiplex PCR, yet TCRdb's version contains in-frame clones alone and is incomplete. The repertoire has about 25,000 clones, approximately 83% of them found once; the top ten carry about 41%. The source material was CD4+ or CD8+ T cells sorted from blood, sampled in a trial of the OX40 agonist ivuxolimab. The receptors were sampled from an adult with an advanced solid tumor such as melanoma, head and neck, liver or kidney cancer.

The chain couples TRBV14 to TRBJ1-2, with 9 bases aligning to TRBD1. CDR1 is SGHDN and CDR2 is FVKESK in the germline V gene. CDR3 length equals 15 residues. V lost 3 bases, J lost 6 bases, and 8 bases stayed unmatched. Here the CDR3 DNA reads TGTGCCAGCAGCCATCCAGGGACAGGGCTTAATGGCTACACCTTC. As protein: CASSHPGTGLNGYTF.

The rearrangement uses TRBV28 and TRBJ2-3, with D perhaps TRBD1 or TRBD2 (5 bases each). The V end was cut by 1 base, the J end by 4 bases, with 15 bases between. CDR3 length: 16 amino acids. Germline V gene sequence: CDR1 MDHEN, CDR2 SYDVKM. The CDR3 DNA reads TGTGCCAGCAGTTTATCTGGGACCAGCGGTGCAGATACGCAGTATTTT. Translation: CASSLSGTSGADTQYF. Variable domain in full (rest from reference TRBV28 and TRBJ2-3): DVKVTQSSRYLVKRTGEKVFLECVQDMDHENMFWYRQDPGLGLRLIYFSYDVKMKEKGDIPEGYSVSREKKERFSLILESASTNQTSMYLCASSLSGTSGADTQYFGPGTRLTVL.

The V gene is TRBV10-3, the J gene TRBJ2-1; tentatively, D is TRBD2 (5 bases). From germline, CDR1 is ENHRY and CDR2 SYGVKD. The CDR3 length is 15 residues. Trimming removed 2 bases at V and 3 bases at J, with 11 bases between. CDR3 in amino acids: CAISESGEVYNEQFF. DNA of the CDR3: TGTGCCATCAGTGAGAGCGGAGAGGTCTACAATGAGCAGTTCTTC.

V is TRBV29-1 and J is TRBJ2-7; the match to TRBD1 covers 8 bases. Trimming cost V 3 bases and J 6 bases; bases outside gene matches: 10. Per the germline V gene, CDR1 is SQVTM and CDR2 is ANQGSEA. This CDR3 region has 14 residues. This CDR3 is CSVDWGQGAGEQYF. The CDR3 coding sequence is TGCAGCGTTGATTGGGGCCAGGGGGCAGGCGAGCAGTACTTC.